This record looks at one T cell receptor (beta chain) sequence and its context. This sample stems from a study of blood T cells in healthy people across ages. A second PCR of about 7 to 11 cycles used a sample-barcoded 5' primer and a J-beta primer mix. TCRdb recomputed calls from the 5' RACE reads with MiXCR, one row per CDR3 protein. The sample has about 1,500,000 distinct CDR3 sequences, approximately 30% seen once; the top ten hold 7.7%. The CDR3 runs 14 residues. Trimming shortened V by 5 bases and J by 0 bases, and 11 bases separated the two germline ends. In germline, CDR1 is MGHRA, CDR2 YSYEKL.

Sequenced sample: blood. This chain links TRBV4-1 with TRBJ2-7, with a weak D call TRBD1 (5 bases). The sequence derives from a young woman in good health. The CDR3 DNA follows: TGCGCCAGCAGCTCGGACACGAGCTCCTACGAGCAGTACTTC. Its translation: CASSSDTSSYEQYF.